Given below is one T cell receptor (beta chain) in context. The CDR3 is 16 amino acids. From germline, CDR1 is LGHNA and CDR2 YNFKEQ. V lost 4 bases, J lost 3 bases, and 17 bases lay in between. These data are taken from a study of blood T cell repertoires in COVID-19. Study-wide background: Nucleic acid was either cDNA or gDNA, and it came from T cells, B-cell-depleted T cells, or PBMCs.

Only in-frame clones appear in the TCRdb table, and some are missing; sequencing was by immunoSEQ multiplex PCR. This sample carries 250,000 to 300,000 clones, around 90% of them seen once, and the ten largest clones take 2% to 2.5%. The source material was peripheral blood. The chain has TRBV4-2 and TRBJ2-3, with no clear D. The receptor comes from a middle-aged man with acute or convalescent COVID-19. CDR3 in amino acids: CASSPSSPQATDTQYF. CDR3 DNA: TGTGCCAGCAGCCCGTCGTCCCCTCAGGCGACAGATACGCAGTATTTT.